This T cell receptor (beta chain) stems from a study of blood T cell repertoires in COVID-19. Study in general: Italy, Spain and the United States were the sources of the convalescent and acute COVID-19 samples. PBMCs, B-cell-depleted T cells, or T cells provided the cDNA or gDNA that made up the material.

In the original processing: Reference gene primers were amplified, and this amplification served to estimate nucleated cell counts. Measured with immunoSEQ multiplex PCR; TCRdb has only the in-frame clones, and not every one. V, J and clone size are those of that table, while D and trimming were read from the DNA. The sample holds around 45,000 clones, about 87% seen once. Trimming at V came to 0 bases and at J to 7 bases, leaving 3 bases not matched to a gene. The CDR3 has 14 residues. Germline values: CDR1 SGHRS, CDR2 YFSETQ. Input material: peripheral blood. This chain links TRBV5-1 with TRBJ1-2; 10 bases match TRBD1. This clonotype was sampled from a man older than 75 with acute or convalescent COVID-19. DNA for the CDR3: TGCGCCAGCAGCTTGGGACAGGGGGCTAGTGGCTACACCTTC. This gives the protein CASSLGQGASGYTF.